Listed here is a single T cell receptor (beta chain). What it recognizes is unknown. Using immunoSEQ multiplex PCR, the repertoire was profiled, and TCRdb retains in-frame clones only, with some absent. The profile shows some 48,000 clones, approximately 78% of them singletons. This sample was included in a study of a mutant IDH1 vaccine in newly diagnosed glioma. Study details: Vaccines were first given 4-6 weeks after radiotherapy alone, or with temozolomide cycles. Males made up 62.5% and females roughly 40% of treated patients, whose mean age was around 41 years. Patients previously underwent radiotherapy, temozolomide, or both, and most underwent both. Study-level results: Changes in top peripheral clonotypes did not appear linked to pseudoprogression.

Time point here: week 5, during vaccination. Doses of 300 ug of mutant IDH1 20-mer peptide were given with topical imiquimod. The TCR sequence derives from a woman aged 40 to 50 with glioma. Source: PBMCs, taken from a glioma patient whose treatment included an IDH1 peptide vaccine.

The CDR3 here is CASSLEGQLNSPLHF. CDR3 nucleotides: TGCGCCAGCAGCTTGGAGGGACAGCTTAATTCACCCCTCCACTTT. V gene TRBV5-1 combines with J gene TRBJ1-6, with 7 bases aligning to TRBD1. Looked up from germline, CDR1 is SGHRS and CDR2 is YFSETQ. The CDR3 is made up of 15 amino acids. V shed 0 bases and J 6 bases; nucleotides not matched to a gene: 3.